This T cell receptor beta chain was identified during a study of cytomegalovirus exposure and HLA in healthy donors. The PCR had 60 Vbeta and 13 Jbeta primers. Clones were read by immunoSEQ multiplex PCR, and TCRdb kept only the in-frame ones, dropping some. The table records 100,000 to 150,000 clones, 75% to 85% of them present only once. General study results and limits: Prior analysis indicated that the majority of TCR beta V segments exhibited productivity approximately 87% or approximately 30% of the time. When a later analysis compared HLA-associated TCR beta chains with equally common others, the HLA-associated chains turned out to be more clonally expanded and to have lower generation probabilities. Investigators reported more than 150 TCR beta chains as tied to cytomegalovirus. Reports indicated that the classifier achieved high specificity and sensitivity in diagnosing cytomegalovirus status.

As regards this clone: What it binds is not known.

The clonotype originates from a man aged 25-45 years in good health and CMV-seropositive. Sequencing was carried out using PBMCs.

CDR3 in amino acids: CASSLWTGESPLHF. For the CDR3, the DNA is TGTGCCAGCAGCTTATGGACAGGGGAATCACCCCTCCACTTT. The chain has TRBV7-6 and TRBJ1-6; 9 positions match TRBD1. This CDR3 comprises 14 residues. J was trimmed by 10 bases and V by 2 bases; bases with no gene match: 3. Germline V lookup: CDR1 SGHVS, CDR2 FNYEAQ.